This TCR beta chain was sequenced for a study of T cells of healthy individuals. The sample holds many counts of this clonotype. V lost 8 bases to trimming and J lost 3 bases, with 8 bases between them. The CDR3 has 12 residues. From germline, CDR1 is MNHEY and CDR2 SVGAGI. TCRdb recomputed calls from the 5' RACE reads with MiXCR, one row per CDR3 protein. The sample lists roughly 76,000 distinct CDR3 sequences; roughly 5.1% were seen once. The sequence was collected from a female donor in good health. The rearrangement joins TRBV6-5 to TRBJ2-1; D is undetermined. CDR3 sequence (DNA): TGTGCCAGCGGGCTAGACTACAATGAGCAGTTCTTC. Translated: CASGLDYNEQFF.